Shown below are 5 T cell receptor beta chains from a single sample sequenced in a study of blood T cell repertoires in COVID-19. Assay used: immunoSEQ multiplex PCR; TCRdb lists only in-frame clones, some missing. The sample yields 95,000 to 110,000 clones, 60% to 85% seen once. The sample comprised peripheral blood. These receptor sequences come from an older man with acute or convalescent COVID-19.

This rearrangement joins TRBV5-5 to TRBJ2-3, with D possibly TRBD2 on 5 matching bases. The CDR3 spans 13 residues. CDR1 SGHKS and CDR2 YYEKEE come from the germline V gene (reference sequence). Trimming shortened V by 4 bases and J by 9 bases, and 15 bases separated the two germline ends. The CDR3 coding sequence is TGTGCCAGCAGCCCTAGGGAGCTCGACACGCAGTATTTT. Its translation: CASSPRELDTQYF.

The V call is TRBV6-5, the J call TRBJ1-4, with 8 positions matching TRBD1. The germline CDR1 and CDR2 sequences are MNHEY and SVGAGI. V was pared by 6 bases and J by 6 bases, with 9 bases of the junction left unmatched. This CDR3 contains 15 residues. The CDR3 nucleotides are TGTGCCAGCAGCCTTACAGGGGGTAGGGATGAAAAACTGTTTTTT. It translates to CASSLTGGRDEKLFF.

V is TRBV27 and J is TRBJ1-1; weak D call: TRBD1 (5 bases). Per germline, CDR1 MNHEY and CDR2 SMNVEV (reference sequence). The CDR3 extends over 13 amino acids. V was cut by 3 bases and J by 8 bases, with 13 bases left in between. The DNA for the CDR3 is TGTGCCAGCAGTTTTTCGGGTCCAGGGGAAGCTTTCTTT. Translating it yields CASSFSGPGEAFF.

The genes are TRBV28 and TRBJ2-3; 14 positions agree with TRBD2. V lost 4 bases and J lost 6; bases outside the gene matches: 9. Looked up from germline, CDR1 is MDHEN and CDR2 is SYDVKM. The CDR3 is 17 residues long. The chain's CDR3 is CASSSPGLAGETDTQYF. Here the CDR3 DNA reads TGTGCCAGCAGTTCTCCGGGACTAGCGGGGGAGACGGATACGCAGTATTTT.

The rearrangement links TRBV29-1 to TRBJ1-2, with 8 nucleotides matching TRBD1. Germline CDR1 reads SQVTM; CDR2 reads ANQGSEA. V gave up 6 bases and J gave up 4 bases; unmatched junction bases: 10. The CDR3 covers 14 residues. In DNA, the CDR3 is TGCAGCGTCCTGGACAGGGCCGCTTCCTATGGCTACACCTTC. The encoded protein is CSVLDRAASYGYTF.